This T cell receptor beta chain was identified in a study of blood T cell repertoires in COVID-19. During active infection, Seattle patients enrolled and were then monitored through disease. Repertoires were generated with immunoSEQ multiplex PCR, while TCRdb's copy carries only in-frame clones and drops some. This sample has around 310,000 clones, with around 90% found just once. The V and J ends lost 3 bases and 1 base respectively, with 7 bases between them. The length of the CDR3 is 14 residues. Germline lookup yields CDR1 MDHEN and CDR2 SYDVKM. This clone was recorded only once. V and J are TRBV28 and TRBJ1-3; no definite D call. The sample was peripheral blood. This sequence originates from a woman in her twenties or thirties with COVID-19, enrolled during active disease. CDR3 DNA: TGTGCCAGCAGTTTTTCGGGTTCTGGAAACACCATATATTTT. Its translation is CASSFSGSGNTIYF.